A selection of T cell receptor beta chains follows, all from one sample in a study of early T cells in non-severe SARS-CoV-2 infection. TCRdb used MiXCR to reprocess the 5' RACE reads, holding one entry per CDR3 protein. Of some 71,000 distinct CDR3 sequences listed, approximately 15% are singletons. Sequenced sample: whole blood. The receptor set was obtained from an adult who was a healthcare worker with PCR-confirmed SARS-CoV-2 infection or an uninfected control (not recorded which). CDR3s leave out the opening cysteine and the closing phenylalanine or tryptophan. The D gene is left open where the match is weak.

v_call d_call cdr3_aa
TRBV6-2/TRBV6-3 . ASSGLRGKISNYGYT
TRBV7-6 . ASSPALVQYQETQY
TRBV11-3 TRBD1 ASSKGGQGATDTQY
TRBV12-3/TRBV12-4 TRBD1 ASSLGGGTGPYSNQPQH
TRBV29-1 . SVDLPLKTDGYT
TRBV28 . ASSFRNPTQETQY
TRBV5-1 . ASSFRLGARGTDTQY
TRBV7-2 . ASSLYAGMGF
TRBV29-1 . SVKSGLRRDTEAF
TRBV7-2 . ASSLDVANVLT
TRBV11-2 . ASSFWRWGANTEAF
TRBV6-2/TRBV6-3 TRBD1 ASSPDRGRFSYEQY
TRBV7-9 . ASSLEGIGYGYT
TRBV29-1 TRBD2 SVEDHTSGGVDTQY
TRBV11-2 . ASSPVRGSNTGELF